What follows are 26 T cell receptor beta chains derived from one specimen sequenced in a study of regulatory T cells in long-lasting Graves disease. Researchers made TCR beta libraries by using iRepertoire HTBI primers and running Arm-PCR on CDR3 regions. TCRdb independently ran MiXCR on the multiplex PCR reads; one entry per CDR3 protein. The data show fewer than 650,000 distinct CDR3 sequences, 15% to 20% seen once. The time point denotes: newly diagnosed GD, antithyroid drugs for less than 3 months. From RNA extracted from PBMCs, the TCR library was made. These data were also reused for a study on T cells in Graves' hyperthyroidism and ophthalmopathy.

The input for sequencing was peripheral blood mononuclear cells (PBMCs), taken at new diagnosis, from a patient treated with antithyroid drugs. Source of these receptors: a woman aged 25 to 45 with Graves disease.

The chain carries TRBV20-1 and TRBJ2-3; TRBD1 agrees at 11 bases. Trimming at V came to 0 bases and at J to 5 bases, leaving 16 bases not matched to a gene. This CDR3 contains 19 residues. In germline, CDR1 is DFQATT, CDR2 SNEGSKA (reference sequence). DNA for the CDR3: TGCAGTGCTAGAGATTGGTCGGTAGGGACAGGGGGAAATGGAGATACGCAGTATTTT. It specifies CSARDWSVGTGGNGDTQYF.

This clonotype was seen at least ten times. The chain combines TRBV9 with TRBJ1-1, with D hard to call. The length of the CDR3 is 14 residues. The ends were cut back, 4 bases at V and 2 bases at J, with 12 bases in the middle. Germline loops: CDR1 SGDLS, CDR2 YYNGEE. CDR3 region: CASSTGAINTEAFF. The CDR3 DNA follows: TGTGCCAGCAGCACGGGAGCAATCAACACTGAAGCTTTCTTT.

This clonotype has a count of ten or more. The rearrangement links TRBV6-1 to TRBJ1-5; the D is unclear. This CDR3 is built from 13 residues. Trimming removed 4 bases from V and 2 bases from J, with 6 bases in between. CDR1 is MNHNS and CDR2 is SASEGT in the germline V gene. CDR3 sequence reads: CASSGYGNQPQHF. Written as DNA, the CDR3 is TGTGCCAGCAGTGGGTACGGCAATCAGCCCCAGCATTTT.

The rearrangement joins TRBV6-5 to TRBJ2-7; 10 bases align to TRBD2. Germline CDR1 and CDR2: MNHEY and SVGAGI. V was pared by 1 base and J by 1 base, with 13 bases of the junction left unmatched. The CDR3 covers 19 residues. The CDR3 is CASSYFPATSGIISYEQYF. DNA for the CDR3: TGTGCCAGCAGTTACTTCCCTGCAACTAGCGGGATTATTTCCTACGAGCAGTACTTC.

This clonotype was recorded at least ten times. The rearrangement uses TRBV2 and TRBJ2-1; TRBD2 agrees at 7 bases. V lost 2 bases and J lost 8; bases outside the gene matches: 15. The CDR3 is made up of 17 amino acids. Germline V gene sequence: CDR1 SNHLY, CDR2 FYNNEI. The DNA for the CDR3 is TGTGCCAGCAGTGAATCGGGGCCCGGACTAGTCTTCGATGAGCAGTTCTTC. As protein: CASSESGPGLVFDEQFF.

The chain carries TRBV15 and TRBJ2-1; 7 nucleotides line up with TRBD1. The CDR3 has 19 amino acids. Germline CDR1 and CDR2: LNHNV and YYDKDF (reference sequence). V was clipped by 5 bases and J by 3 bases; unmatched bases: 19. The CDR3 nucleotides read TGTGCCACCAGCGGTTTCAGAGGTTACTCTGGGACAGACTACAATGAGCAGTTCTTC. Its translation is CATSGFRGYSGTDYNEQFF.

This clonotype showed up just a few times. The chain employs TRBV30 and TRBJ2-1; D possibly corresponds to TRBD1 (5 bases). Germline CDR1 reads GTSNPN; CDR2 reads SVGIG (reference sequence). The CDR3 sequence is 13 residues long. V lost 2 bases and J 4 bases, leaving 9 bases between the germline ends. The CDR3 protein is CAWSPRQYNEQFF. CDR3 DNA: TGTGCCTGGAGTCCGAGACAGTACAATGAGCAGTTCTTC.

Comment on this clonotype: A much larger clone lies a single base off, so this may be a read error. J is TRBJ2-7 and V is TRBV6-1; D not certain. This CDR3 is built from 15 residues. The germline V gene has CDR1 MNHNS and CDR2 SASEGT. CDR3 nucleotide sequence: TGTGCCAGCAGACCGGGCTTACTTCTCGACAACGAGCGGTACTTC. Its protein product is CASRPGLLLDNERYF.

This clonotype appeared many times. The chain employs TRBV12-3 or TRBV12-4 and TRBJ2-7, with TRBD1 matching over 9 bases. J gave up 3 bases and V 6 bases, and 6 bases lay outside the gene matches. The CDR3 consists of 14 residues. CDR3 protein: CASSRDREVYEQYF. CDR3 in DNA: TGTGCCAGCAGCCGGGACAGGGAGGTCTACGAGCAGTACTTC.

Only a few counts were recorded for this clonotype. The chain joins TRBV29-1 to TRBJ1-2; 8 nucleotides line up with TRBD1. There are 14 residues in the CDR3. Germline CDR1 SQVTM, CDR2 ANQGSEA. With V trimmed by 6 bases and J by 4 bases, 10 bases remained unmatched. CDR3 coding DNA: TGCAGCGTCCCCGGACAGGGAAAGACCTATGGCTACACCTTC. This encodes CSVPGQGKTYGYTF.

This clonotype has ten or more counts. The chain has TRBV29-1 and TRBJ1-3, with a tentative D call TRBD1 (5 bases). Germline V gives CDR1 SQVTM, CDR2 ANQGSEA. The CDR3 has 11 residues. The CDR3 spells CITRQGNTIYF. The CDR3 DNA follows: TGCATTACTCGACAGGGAAACACCATATATTTT.

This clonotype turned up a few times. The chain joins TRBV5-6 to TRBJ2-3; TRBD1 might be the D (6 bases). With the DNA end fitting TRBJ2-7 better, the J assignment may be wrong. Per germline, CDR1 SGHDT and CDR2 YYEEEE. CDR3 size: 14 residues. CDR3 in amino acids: CASSFYRVLHEQYF. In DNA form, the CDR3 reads TGTGCCAGCAGCTTTTACAGGGTCCTCCACGAGCAGTACTTC.

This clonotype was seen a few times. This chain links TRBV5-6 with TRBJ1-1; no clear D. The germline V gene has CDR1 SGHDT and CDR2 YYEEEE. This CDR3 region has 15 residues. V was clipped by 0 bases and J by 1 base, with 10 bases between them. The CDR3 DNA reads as TGTGCCAGCAGCTTGGCCGTCCAGAAGAACACTGAAGCTTTCTTT. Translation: CASSLAVQKNTEAFF.

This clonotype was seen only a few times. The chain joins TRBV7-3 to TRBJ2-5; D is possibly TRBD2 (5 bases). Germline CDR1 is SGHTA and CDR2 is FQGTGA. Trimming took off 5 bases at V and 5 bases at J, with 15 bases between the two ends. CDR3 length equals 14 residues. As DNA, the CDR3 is TGTGCCAGCAGCGAAAGCGGCCTGAAGGAGACCCAGTACTTC. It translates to CASSESGLKETQYF.

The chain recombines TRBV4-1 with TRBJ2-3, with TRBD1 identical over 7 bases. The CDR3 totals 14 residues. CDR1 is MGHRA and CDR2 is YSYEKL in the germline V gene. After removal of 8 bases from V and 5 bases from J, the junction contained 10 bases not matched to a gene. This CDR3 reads CASQTGAWGDTQYF. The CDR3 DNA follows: TGCGCCAGCCAAACAGGGGCCTGGGGAGATACGCAGTATTTT.

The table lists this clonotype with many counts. The CDR3 DNA reads as TGTGCCAGCAGCTTTGGTACGGTGAACACCGGGGAGCTGTTTTTT. It specifies CASSFGTVNTGELFF. The chain joins TRBV5-6 to TRBJ2-2, with D unresolved. This CDR3 region has 15 residues. V lost 2 bases and J lost 1, with 9 bases in between. CDR1 and CDR2 from the germline V gene are SGHDT and YYEEEE. Combining the CDR3 with reference TRBV5-6 and TRBJ2-2 gives the whole variable domain DAGVTQSPTHLIKTRGQQVTLRCSPKSGHDTVSWYQQALGQGPQFIFQYYEEEERQRGNFPDRFSGHQFPNYSSELNVNALLLGDSALYLCASSFGTVNTGELFFGEGSRLTVL.

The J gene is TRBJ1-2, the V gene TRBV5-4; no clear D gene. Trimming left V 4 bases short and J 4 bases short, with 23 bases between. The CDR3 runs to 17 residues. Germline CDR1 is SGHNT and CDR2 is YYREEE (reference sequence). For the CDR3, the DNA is TGTGCCAGCAGCCCAAGCGGGTTGGGGTCCAAGGGCTATGGCTACACCTTC. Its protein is CASSPSGLGSKGYGYTF.

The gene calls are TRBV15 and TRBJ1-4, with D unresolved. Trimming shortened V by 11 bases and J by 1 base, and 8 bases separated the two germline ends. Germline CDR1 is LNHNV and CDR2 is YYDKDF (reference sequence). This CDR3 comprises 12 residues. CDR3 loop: CALGETNEKLFF. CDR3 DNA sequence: TGTGCCCTCGGGGAAACTAATGAAAAACTGTTTTTT.

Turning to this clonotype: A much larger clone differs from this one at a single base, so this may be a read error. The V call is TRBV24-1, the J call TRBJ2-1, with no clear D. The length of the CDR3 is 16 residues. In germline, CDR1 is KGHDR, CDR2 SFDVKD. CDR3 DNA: TGTGCCACCAGTGATGGGTGGGCCTTCTCCTACAATGAGCGGTTCTTC. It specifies CATSDGWAFSYNERFF.

The CDR3 DNA follows: TGTGCCAGCAATGGCGGGGGAGGGGGCGCGGGCTATGGCTACACCTTC. Translated: CASNGGGGGAGYGYTF. This sequence joins TRBV6-2 or TRBV6-3 and TRBJ1-2; 7 positions match TRBD1. The CDR3 extends over 16 amino acids. Germline loops: CDR1 MNHEY, CDR2 SVGEGT. The V and J ends lost 7 bases and 4 bases, in that order; junction bases with no gene match: 15.

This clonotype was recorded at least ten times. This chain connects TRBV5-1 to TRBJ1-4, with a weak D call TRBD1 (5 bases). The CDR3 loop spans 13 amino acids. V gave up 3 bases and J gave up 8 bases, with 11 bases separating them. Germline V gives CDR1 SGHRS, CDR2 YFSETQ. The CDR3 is CASSWGSGEKLFF. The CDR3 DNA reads TGCGCCAGCAGCTGGGGGTCTGGAGAAAAACTGTTTTTT.

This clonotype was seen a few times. CDR3 sequence: CASSSQGADSYEQYF. In DNA form, the CDR3 reads TGCGCCAGCAGCTCACAGGGAGCCGATTCTTACGAGCAGTACTTC. The chain links TRBV5-1 to TRBJ2-7; tentatively, D is TRBD1 (6 bases). The length of the CDR3 is 15 residues. V dropped 3 bases and J dropped 4 bases, with 17 bases sitting between them. CDR1 is SGHRS, CDR2 YFSETQ, per germline.

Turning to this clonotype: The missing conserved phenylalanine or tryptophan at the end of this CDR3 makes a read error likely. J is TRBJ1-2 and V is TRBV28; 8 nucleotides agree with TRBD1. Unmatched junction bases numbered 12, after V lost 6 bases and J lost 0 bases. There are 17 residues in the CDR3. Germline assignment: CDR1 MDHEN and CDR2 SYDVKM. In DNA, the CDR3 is TGTGCCAGCAGCCGGGAGGGACAGGTTTTCTCTAACTATGGCTACACCCTC. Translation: CASSREGQVFSNYGYTL.

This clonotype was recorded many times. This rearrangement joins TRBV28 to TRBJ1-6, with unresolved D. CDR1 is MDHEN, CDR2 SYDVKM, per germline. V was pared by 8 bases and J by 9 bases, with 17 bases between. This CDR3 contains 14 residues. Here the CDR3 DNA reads TGTGCCAGCCGAGGGATAAACCTTTCTTCACCCCTCCACTTT. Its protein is CASRGINLSSPLHF.

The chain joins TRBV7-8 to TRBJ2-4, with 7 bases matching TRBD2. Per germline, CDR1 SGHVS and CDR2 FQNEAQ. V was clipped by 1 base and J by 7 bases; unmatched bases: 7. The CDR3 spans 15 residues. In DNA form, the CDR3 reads TGTGCCAGCAGCTTAGGGGGCGGGAGTTTGAACATTCAGTACTTC. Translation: CASSLGGGSLNIQYF.

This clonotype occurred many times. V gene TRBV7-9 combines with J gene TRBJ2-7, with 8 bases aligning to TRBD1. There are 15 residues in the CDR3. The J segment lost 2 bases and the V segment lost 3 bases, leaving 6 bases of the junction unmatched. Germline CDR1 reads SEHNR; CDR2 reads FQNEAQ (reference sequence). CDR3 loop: CASSFTGTGAYEQYF. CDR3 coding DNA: TGTGCCAGCAGCTTTACCGGGACAGGAGCCTACGAGCAGTACTTC. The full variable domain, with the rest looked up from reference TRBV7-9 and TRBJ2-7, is DTGVSQNPRHKITKRGQNVTFRCDPISEHNRLYWYRQTLGQGPEFLTYFQNEAQLEKSRLLSDRFSAERPKGSFSTLEIQRTEQGDSAMYLCASSFTGTGAYEQYFGPGTRLTVT.